This paragraph reports one T cell receptor (beta chain). What it binds is not known. These data are taken from a study of T cell responses to AZD1222 COVID-19 vaccine. Study-wide findings and caveats: No repertoire was sampled before or during the peak T cell response, only after it.

Second-dose intervals near 4 or 12 weeks were combined. Sequencing used immunoSEQ multiplex PCR; TCRdb keeps in-frame clones, though not all of them. This table holds 70,000 to 95,000 clones, roughly 90% found once. CDR3 length: 14 residues. Trimming stripped 1 base from V and 3 bases from J, with 10 bases between. Germline CDR1 MNHEY, CDR2 SVGAGI. The sequence came from an adult who received the AZD1222 COVID-19 vaccine. The sample here was peripheral blood, taken 28 days after the second AZD1222 dose. The V and J genes are TRBV6-5 and TRBJ2-7; no clear D. CDR3: CASSYYPSGYEQYF. The CDR3 DNA reads TGTGCCAGCAGTTACTACCCGTCTGGCTACGAGCAGTACTTC.